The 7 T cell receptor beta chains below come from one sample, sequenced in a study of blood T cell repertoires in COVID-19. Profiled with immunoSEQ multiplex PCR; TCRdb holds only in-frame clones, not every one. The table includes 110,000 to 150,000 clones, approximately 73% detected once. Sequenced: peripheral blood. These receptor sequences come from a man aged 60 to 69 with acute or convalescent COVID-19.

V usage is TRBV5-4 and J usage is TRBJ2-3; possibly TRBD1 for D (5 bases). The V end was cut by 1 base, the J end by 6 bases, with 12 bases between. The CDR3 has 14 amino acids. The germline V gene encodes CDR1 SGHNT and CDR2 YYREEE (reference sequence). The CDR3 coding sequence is TGTGCCAGCAGCTTGATGGGCAGGGCGGATACGCAGTATTTT. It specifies CASSLMGRADTQYF.

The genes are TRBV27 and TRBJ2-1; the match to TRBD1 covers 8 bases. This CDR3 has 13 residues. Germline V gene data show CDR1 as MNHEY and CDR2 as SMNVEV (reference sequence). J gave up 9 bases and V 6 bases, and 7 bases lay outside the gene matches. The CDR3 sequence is CASSPQGDSEQFF. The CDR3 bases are TGTGCCAGCAGCCCACAGGGGGATAGTGAGCAGTTCTTC.

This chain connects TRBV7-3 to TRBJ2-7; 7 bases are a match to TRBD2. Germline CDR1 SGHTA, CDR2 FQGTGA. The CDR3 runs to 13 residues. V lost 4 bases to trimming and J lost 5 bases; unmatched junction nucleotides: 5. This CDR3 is CASSSGGGDEQYF. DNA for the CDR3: TGTGCCAGCAGCTCGGGGGGAGGTGACGAGCAGTACTTC.

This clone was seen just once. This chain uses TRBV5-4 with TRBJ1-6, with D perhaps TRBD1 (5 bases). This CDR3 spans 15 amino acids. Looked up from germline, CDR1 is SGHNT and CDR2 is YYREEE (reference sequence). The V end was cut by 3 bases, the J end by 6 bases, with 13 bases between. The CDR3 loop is CASSYGTHPNSPLHF. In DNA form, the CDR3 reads TGTGCCAGCAGCTACGGGACTCATCCTAATTCACCCCTCCACTTT.

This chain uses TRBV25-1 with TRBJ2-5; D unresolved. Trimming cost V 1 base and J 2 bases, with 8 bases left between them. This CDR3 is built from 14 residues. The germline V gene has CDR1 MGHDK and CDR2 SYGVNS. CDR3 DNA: TGTGCCAGCAGTGAATTTGCGGAGCAAGAGACCCAGTACTTC. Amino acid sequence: CASSEFAEQETQYF.

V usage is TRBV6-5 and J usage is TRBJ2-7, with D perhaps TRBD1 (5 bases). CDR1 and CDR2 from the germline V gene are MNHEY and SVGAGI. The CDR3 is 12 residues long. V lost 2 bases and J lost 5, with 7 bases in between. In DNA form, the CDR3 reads TGTGCCAGCAGTTACCAGGGAAACGAGCAGTACTTC. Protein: CASSYQGNEQYF.

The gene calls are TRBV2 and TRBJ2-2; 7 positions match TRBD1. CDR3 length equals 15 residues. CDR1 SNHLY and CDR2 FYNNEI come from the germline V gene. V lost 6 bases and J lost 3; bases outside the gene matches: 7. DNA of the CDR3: TGTGCCAGCAGAGAGGCCGGGACAGACACCGGGGAGCTGTTTTTT. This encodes CASREAGTDTGELFF.